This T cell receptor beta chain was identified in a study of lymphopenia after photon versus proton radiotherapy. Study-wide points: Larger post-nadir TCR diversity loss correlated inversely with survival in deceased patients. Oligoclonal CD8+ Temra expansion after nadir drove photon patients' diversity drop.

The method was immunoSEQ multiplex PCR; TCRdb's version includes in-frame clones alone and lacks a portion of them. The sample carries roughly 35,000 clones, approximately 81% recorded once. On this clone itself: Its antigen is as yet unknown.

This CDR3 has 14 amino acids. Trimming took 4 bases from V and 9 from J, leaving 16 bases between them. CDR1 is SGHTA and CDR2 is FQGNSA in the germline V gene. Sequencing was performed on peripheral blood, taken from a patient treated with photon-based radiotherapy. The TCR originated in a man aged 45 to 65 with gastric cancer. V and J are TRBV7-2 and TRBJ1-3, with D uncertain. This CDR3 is CASSYYTGGGTIYF. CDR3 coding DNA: TGTGCCAGCAGCTACTACACCGGAGGTGGCACCATATATTTT.